The clone carrying this T cell receptor (beta chain) has at least ten counts. This sample is drawn from a study of neurological immune-mediated disorders. TCRdb reanalysed the 5' RACE reads using MiXCR and keeps one entry per CDR3 protein. The sample has 50,000 to 55,000 distinct CDR3 sequences, 3.8% seen once; the top ten hold over 5.5%. There are 14 residues in the CDR3. The germline V gene has CDR1 SGHRS and CDR2 YFSETQ. V trimming: 0 bases; J trimming: 6 bases; junction bases outside the gene matches: 5. What was sequenced was PBMCs. The receptor comes from a man in his 60s with multiple sclerosis. V and J are TRBV5-1 and TRBJ2-7; 8 bases align to TRBD2. The CDR3 spells CASSLAGGLAEQYF. In DNA form, the CDR3 reads TGCGCCAGCAGCTTGGCGGGAGGGCTGGCCGAGCAGTACTTC.